Listed here are 7 T cell receptor beta chains from one sample, sequenced in a study of blood T cell repertoires in COVID-19. Assay used: immunoSEQ multiplex PCR; TCRdb lists only in-frame clones, some missing. Here the sample spans approximately 52,000 clones, 80% to 95% being singletons. Sequences were obtained from peripheral blood. All receptors come from a man aged 50 to 59 with acute or convalescent COVID-19.

The rearrangement joins TRBV24-1 to TRBJ2-3; TRBD2 is a possible D gene (6 bases). The CDR3 covers 13 residues. Per germline, CDR1 KGHDR and CDR2 SFDVKD. V lost 0 bases to trimming and J lost 11 bases, with 11 bases between them. DNA for the CDR3: TGTGCCACCAGTGATTTGCTACGGGGGATGCAGTATTTT. Translated, it gives CATSDLLRGMQYF.

The chain carries TRBV18 and TRBJ1-3; 7 bases line up with TRBD1. This CDR3 contains 15 residues. The V gene's germline CDR1 is KGHSH and CDR2 LQKENI. The V and J ends lost 3 bases and 0 bases, in that order; junction bases with no gene match: 2. The CDR3 spells CASSPGTASGNTIYF. The CDR3 nucleotides read TGTGCCAGCTCACCCGGGACAGCCTCTGGAAACACCATATATTTT.

This chain links TRBV6-6 with TRBJ1-4; 8 nucleotides align to TRBD1. The CDR3 contains 18 residues. Germline assignment: CDR1 MNHNY and CDR2 SVGAGI (reference sequence). V dropped 6 bases and J dropped 0; count of bases not matched to a gene: 12. The CDR3 spells CASSRNPGQATTNEKLFF. The CDR3 DNA reads as TGTGCCAGCAGCCGAAACCCGGGACAGGCGACAACTAATGAAAAACTGTTTTTT.

The chain couples TRBV5-8 to TRBJ1-1; TRBD1 might be the D (6 bases). Germline loops: CDR1 SGHTS, CDR2 YDEGEE. The CDR3 is 16 amino acids. V was cut by 5 bases and J by 3 bases, with 20 bases left in between. CDR3 amino acids: CASSPRTGRGDTEAFF. As DNA, the CDR3 is TGTGCCAGCAGTCCCCGAACAGGGAGGGGGGACACTGAAGCTTTCTTT.

CDR3: CAISASDTPNTEAFF. CDR3 DNA: TGTGCCATCAGTGCCTCGGACACACCGAACACTGAAGCTTTCTTT. This sequence joins TRBV10-3 and TRBJ1-1; D perhaps matches TRBD1 (5 bases). Deletions cut 4 bases from V and 1 base from J, with 13 bases between. The CDR3 runs to 15 residues. CDR1 is ENHRY, CDR2 SYGVKD, per germline.

The rearrangement links TRBV27 to TRBJ2-2, with 7 bases fitting TRBD1. CDR1 and CDR2 (germline): MNHEY, SMNVEV (reference sequence). J gave up 3 bases and V 2 bases, and 3 bases lay outside the gene matches. There are 15 residues in the CDR3. For the CDR3, the DNA is TGTGCCAGCAGTTTAATACAGGGGCACACCGGGGAGCTGTTTTTT. This translates into CASSLIQGHTGELFF.

The CDR3 sequence: CSVQRQLYNEQFF. The CDR3 DNA is TGCAGCGTTCAAAGACAGTTATACAATGAGCAGTTCTTC. V is TRBV29-1 and J is TRBJ2-1; possible D gene TRBD1, 5 bases. The V end lost 5 bases, the J end lost 4 bases, and 12 bases lay between the germline ends. This CDR3 spans 13 amino acids. The germline V gene encodes CDR1 SQVTM and CDR2 ANQGSEA.